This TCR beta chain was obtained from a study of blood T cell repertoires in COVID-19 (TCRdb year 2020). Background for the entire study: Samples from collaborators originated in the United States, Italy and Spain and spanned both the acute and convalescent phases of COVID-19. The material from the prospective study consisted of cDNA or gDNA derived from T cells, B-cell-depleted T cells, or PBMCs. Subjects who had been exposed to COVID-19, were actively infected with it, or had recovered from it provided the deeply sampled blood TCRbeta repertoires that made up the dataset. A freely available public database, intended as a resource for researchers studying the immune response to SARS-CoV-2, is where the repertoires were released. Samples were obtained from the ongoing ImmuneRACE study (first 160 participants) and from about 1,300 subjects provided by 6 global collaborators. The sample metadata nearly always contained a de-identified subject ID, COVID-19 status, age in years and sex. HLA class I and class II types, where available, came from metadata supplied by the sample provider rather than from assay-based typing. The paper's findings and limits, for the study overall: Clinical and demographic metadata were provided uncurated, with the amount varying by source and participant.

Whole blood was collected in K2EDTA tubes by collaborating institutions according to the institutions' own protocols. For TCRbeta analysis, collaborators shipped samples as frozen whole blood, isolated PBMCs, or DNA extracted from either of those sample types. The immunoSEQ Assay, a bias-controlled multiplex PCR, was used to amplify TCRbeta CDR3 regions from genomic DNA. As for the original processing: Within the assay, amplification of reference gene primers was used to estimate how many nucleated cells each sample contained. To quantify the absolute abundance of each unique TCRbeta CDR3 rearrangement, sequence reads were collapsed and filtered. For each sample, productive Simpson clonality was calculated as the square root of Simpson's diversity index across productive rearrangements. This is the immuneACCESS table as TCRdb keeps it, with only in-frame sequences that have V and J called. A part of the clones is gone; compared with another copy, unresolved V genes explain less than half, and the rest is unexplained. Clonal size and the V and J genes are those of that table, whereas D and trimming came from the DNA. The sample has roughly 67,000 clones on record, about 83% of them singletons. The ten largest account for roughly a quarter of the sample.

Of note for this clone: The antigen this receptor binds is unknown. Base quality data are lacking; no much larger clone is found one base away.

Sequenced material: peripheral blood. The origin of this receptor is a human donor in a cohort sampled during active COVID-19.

The DNA sequence follows: TGTGCCAGCAGCTTACGTAGCGGGAGGGCCACAGATACGCAGTATTTT. The encoded protein is CASSLRSGRATDTQYF. The rearranged segments are TRBV7-2 and TRBJ2-3; 11 central bases correspond to TRBD2. For CDR1 and CDR2, the germline V gene lists SGHTA and FQGNSA. CDR3 length: 16 amino acids, cysteine to phenylalanine. Solely the CDR3 DNA is kept, with 48 bases framed from the first base. V lost 2 bases and J lost 2 bases, and the count of bases not matched to a germline gene is 3.